This T cell receptor (beta chain) comes out of a study of blood T cell repertoires in COVID-19. Data came from immunoSEQ multiplex PCR; TCRdb stores just in-frame clones and leaves some out. The sample consists of some 20,000 clones, just under 90% of them appearing once. Germline V gene sequence: CDR1 MNHNY, CDR2 SVGAGI (reference sequence). Trimming cost V 5 bases and J 6 bases, with 13 bases left between them. The CDR3 has 13 amino acids. The receptor was isolated from a human donor in a cohort sampled during active COVID-19. Sequenced input: peripheral blood. The chain has TRBV6-6 and TRBJ1-1; possibly TRBD1 for D (5 bases). In DNA form, the CDR3 reads TGTGCCAGCAGTGTTCCGGGGGAGGCTGAAGCTTTCTTT. The encoded protein is CASSVPGEAEAFF.